A selection of T cell receptor beta chains follows, all from one sample in a study of technical replicates of blood from a few donors. Profiled with immunoSEQ multiplex PCR; TCRdb holds only in-frame clones, not every one. The sample has some 70,000 clones, under 98% seen once. The source material was T cells isolated from PBMCs. The source is a human donor in good health. Both conserved end residues are part of each CDR3. The order of the fields is D gene, V gene, CDR3 length, J gene, CDR3 DNA, CDR3 protein. D genes are given only for firm matches.

d_gene: .
v_gene: TRBV29-1
len: 13
j_gene: TRBJ1-5
CDR3nt: TGCAGCGTTGCCCAGGACAAAGATCAGCCCCAGCATTTT
CDR3aa: CSVAQDKDQPQHF

d_gene: TRBD1
v_gene: TRBV7-9
len: 15
j_gene: TRBJ2-4
CDR3nt: TGTGCCAGCAGCTTAGCGGAATATACAGGGGCTATTCAGTACTTC
CDR3aa: CASSLAEYTGAIQYF

d_gene: .
v_gene: TRBV6-4
len: 17
j_gene: TRBJ1-1
CDR3nt: TGTGCCAGCAGTGACAGTGTGGGGGCTGGAAGGAACACTGAAGCTTTCTTT
CDR3aa: CASSDSVGAGRNTEAFF

d_gene: .
v_gene: TRBV4-1
len: 17
j_gene: TRBJ1-5
CDR3nt: TGCGCCAGCAGCCAACCGGGGGGGGAGAGAGGCAATCAGCCCCAGCATTTT
CDR3aa: CASSQPGGERGNQPQHF

d_gene: TRBD2
v_gene: TRBV11-2
len: 17
j_gene: TRBJ2-2
CDR3nt: TGTGCCAGCAGCTTAGATCTAGCGGGAGTTCGGACCGGGGAGCTGTTTTTT
CDR3aa: CASSLDLAGVRTGELFF

d_gene: .
v_gene: TRBV7-2
len: 11
j_gene: TRBJ1-1
CDR3nt: TGTGCCAGCAAACTGGCGGCTGAAGCTTTCTTT
CDR3aa: CASKLAAEAFF

d_gene: .
v_gene: TRBV4-1
len: 15
j_gene: TRBJ1-5
CDR3nt: TGCGCCAGCAGCCCAAGACTGGACAACACTCAGCCCCAGCATTTT
CDR3aa: CASSPRLDNTQPQHF

d_gene: .
v_gene: TRBV6-6
len: 15
j_gene: TRBJ2-2
CDR3nt: TGTGCCAGCAGTCCGTTTACGGCGAACACCGGGGAGCTGTTTTTT
CDR3aa: CASSPFTANTGELFF

d_gene: TRBD1
v_gene: TRBV9
len: 14
j_gene: TRBJ2-7
CDR3nt: TGTGCCAGCAGCGAGGGGACAGGGAGCGACGAGCAGTACTTC
CDR3aa: CASSEGTGSDEQYF

d_gene: TRBD1
v_gene: TRBV7-6
len: 14
j_gene: TRBJ1-2
CDR3nt: TGTGCCAGCAGCGTAGGGACAGCTAACTATGGCTACACCTTC
CDR3aa: CASSVGTANYGYTF

d_gene: TRBD1
v_gene: TRBV5-6
len: 15
j_gene: TRBJ2-4
CDR3nt: TGTGCCAGCAGCTTGGGGGACAGGGCCAAAAACATTCAGTACTTC
CDR3aa: CASSLGDRAKNIQYF